Sequencing of this T cell receptor beta chain was carried out in a study of blood T cell repertoires in COVID-19. Study-level information: The cDNA or gDNA used as material had been derived from T cells, B-cell-depleted T cells, or PBMCs.

The CDR3 length is 14 residues. V was trimmed by 1 base and J by 7 bases, leaving 12 bases between them. Germline V CDR1 and CDR2: PRHDT, FYEKMQ (reference sequence). In the study's own analysis: Nucleated cell number was recorded as an estimate derived from reference gene primer amplification. Profiled with immunoSEQ multiplex PCR; TCRdb holds only in-frame clones, not every one. The V and J calls and the clone size are those of that table, but D and trimming were determined from the DNA. Among 130,000 to 150,000 clones, 84% were seen once, and the ten largest hold about a tenth. This receptor was taken from a man aged 55 to 69 with active or convalescent COVID-19. The sample taken for sequencing was peripheral blood. The chain links TRBV13 to TRBJ2-3; D remains ambiguous. The CDR3 DNA is TGTGCCAGCAGCTTAGCCGCAGTCCTGAATACGCAGTATTTT. Protein product: CASSLAAVLNTQYF.